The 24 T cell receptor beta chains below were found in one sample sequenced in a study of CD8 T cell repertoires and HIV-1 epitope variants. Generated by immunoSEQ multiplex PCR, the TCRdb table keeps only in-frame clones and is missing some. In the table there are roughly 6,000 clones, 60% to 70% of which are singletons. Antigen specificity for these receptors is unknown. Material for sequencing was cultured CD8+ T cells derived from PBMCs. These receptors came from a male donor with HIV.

In DNA, the CDR3 is TGTGCCATCAGTGAAAATCTAGGCGTTACCGGGGAGCTGTTTTTT. Its translation: CAISENLGVTGELFF. J is TRBJ2-2 and V is TRBV10-3; D is unresolved. The CDR3 runs to 15 residues. V gave up 3 bases and J gave up 5 bases, with 13 bases separating them. In germline, CDR1 is ENHRY, CDR2 SYGVKD.

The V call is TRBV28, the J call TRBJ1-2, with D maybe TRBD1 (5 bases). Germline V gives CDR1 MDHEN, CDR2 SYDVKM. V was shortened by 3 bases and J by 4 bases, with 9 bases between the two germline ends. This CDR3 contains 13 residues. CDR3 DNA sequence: TGTGCCAGCAGTTTGGGGGGTAGCTATGGCTACACCTTC. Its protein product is CASSLGGSYGYTF.

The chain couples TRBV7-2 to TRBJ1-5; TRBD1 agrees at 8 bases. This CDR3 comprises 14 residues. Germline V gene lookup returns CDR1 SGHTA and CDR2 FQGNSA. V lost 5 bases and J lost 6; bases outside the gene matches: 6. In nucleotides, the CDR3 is TGTGCCAGCAGCGCCCAGGGGGCCCGTCAGCCCCAGCATTTT. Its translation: CASSAQGARQPQHF.

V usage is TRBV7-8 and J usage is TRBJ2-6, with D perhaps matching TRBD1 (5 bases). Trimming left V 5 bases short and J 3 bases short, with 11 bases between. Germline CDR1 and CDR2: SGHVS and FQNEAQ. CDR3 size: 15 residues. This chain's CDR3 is CASSERGGGANVLTF. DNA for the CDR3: TGTGCCAGCAGCGAAAGGGGTGGTGGGGCCAACGTCCTGACTTTC.

CDR3 bases: TGTGCCAGCAGTCACCTAGACGGGTCTGAGAGCTCCTACGAGCAGTACTTC. It codes for CASSHLDGSESSYEQYF. V and J are TRBV27 and TRBJ2-7; D remains unclear. The V and J ends lost 5 bases and 0 bases respectively, with 20 bases between them. Germline CDR1 MNHEY, CDR2 SMNVEV (reference sequence). CDR3 length equals 17 residues.

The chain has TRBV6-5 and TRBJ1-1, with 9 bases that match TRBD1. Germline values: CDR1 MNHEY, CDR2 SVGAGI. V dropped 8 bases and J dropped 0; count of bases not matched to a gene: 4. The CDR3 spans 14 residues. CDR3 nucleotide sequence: TGTGCCAGCGGGACAGGGCTCATGAACACTGAAGCTTTCTTT. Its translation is CASGTGLMNTEAFF.

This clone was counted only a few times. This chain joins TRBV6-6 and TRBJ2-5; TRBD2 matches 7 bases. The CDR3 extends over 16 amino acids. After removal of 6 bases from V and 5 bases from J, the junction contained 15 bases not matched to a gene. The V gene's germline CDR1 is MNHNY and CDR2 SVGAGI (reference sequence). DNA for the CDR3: TGTGCCAGCAGCCGAGCTTTGGGGGAGGGCCGTGAGACCCAGTACTTC. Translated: CASSRALGEGRETQYF.

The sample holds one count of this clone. For the CDR3, the DNA is TGTGCCAGCAGCGTAGAGGGGGATGTAAACAATGAGCAGTTCTTC. Translating gives CASSVEGDVNNEQFF. This rearrangement joins TRBV9 to TRBJ2-1; possibly TRBD1 for D (6 bases). The CDR3 length is 15 residues. V was pared by 0 bases and J by 5 bases, with 12 bases between. Germline V CDR1 and CDR2: SGDLS, YYNGEE. The full variable domain, rest sourced from reference TRBV9 and TRBJ2-1, is DSGVTQTPKHLITATGQRVTLRCSPRSGDLSVYWYQQSLDQGLQFLIQYYNGEERAKGNILERFSAQQFPDLHSELNLSSLELGDSALYFCASSVEGDVNNEQFFGPGTRLTVL.

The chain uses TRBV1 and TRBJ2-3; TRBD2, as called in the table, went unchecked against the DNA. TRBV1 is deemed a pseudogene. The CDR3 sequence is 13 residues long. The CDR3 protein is CTSITLGRGTQYF. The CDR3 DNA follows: TGCACCAGCATCACACTCGGAAGAGGGACGCAGTATTTT.

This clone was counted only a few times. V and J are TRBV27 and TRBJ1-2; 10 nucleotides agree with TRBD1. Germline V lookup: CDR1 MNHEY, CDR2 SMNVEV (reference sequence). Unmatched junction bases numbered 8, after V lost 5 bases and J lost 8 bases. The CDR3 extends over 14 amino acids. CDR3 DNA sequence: TGTGCCAGCAGTGCGACAGGGGGCTTTGGCGGCTACACCTTC. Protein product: CASSATGGFGGYTF.

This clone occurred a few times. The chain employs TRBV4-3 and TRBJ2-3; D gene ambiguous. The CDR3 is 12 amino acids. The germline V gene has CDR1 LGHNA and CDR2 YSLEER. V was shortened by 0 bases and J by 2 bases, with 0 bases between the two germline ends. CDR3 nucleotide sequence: TGCGCCAGCAGCCAAGACACAGATACGCAGTATTTT. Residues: CASSQDTDTQYF.

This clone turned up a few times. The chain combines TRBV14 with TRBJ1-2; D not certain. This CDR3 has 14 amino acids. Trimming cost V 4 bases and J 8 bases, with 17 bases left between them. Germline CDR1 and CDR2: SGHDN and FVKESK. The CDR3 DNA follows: TGTGCCAGCAGCCCCGGACCGTCACTGGGAGGCTACACCTTC. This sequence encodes CASSPGPSLGGYTF. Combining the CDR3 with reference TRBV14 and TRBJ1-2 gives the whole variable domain EAGVTQFPSHSVIEKGQTVTLRCDPISGHDNLYWYRRVMGKEIKFLLHFVKESKQDESGMPNNRFLAERTGGTYSTLKVQPAELEDSGVYFCASSPGPSLGGYTFGSGTRLTVV.

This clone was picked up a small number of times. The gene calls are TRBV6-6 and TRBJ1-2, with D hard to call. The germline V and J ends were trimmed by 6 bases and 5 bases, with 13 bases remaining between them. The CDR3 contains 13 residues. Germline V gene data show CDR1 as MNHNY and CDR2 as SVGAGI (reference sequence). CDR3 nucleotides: TGTGCCAGCAGCGAAGACGGGGATTATGGCTACACCTTC. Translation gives CASSEDGDYGYTF.

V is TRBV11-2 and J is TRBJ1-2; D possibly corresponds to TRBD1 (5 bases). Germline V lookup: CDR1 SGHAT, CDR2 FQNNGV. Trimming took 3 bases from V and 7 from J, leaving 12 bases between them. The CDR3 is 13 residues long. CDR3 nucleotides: TGTGCCAGCAGCTTTAACGGGCAGGGTGGCTACACCTTC. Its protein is CASSFNGQGGYTF.

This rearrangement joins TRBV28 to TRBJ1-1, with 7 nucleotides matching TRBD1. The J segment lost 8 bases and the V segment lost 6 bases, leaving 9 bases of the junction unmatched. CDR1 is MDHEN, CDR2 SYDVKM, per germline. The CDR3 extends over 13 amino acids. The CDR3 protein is CASRVPQGREAFF. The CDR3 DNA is TGTGCCAGCAGAGTTCCACAGGGGAGGGAAGCTTTCTTT.

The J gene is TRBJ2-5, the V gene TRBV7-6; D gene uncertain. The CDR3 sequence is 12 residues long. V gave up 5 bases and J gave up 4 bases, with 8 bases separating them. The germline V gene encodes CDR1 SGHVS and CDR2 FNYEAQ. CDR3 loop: CASSRTLETQYF. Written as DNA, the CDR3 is TGTGCCAGCAGCCGAACATTAGAGACCCAGTACTTC. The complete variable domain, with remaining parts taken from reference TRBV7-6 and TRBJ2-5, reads GAGVSQSPRYKVTKRGQDVALRCDPISGHVSLYWYRQALGQGPEFLTYFNYEAQQDKSGLPNDRFSAERPEGSISTLTIQRTEQRDSAMYRCASSRTLETQYFGPGTRLLVL.

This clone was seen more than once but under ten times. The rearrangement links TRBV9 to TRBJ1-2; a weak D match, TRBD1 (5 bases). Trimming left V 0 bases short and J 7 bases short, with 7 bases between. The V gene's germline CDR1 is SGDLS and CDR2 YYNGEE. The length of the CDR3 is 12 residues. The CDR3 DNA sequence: TGTGCCAGCAGCGTAGTTGGGGGTGGCTACACCTTC. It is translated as CASSVVGGGYTF.

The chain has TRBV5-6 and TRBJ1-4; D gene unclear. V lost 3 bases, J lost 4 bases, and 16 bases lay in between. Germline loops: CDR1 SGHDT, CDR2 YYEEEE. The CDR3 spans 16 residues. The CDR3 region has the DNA TGTGCCAGCAGCTCGCAATTGTGGGAGAGTAATGAAAAACTGTTTTTT. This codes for CASSSQLWESNEKLFF.

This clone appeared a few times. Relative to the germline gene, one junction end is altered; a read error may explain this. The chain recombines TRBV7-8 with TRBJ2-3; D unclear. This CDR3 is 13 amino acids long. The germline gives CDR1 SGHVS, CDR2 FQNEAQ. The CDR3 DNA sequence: TGTGCCAGCAGCACCATTGGCACGGATACGCAGTATTTT. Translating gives CASSTIGTDTQYF.

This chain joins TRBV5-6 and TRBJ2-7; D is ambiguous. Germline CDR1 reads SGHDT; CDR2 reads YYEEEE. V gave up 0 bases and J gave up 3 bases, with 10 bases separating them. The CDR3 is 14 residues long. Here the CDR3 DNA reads TGTGCCAGCAGCTTGGACAGCATGTACTACGAGCAGTACTTC. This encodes CASSLDSMYYEQYF.

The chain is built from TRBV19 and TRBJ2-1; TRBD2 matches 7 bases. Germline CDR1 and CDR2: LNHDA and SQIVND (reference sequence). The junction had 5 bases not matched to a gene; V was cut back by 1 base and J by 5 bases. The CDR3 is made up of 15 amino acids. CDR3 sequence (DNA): TGTGCCAGTAGTATAGTAAGCGGGATCAACAATGAGCAGTTCTTC. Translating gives CASSIVSGINNEQFF.

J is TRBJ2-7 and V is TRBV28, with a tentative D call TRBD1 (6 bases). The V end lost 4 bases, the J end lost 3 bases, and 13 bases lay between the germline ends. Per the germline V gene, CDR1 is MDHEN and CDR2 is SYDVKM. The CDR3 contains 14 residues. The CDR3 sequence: CASSSYRVGYEQYF. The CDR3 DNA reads TGTGCCAGCAGTTCCTACAGGGTGGGCTACGAGCAGTACTTC.

CDR3 DNA sequence: TGTGCCAGCAGCCCAAGAGGGGAGTCCCAAGAGACCCAGTACTTC. As protein: CASSPRGESQETQYF. V gene TRBV11-2 combines with J gene TRBJ2-5; D possibly matches TRBD1 or TRBD2 (5 bases each). CDR3 size: 15 residues. Germline assignment: CDR1 SGHAT and CDR2 FQNNGV. With 5 bases removed from V and 1 base from J, the gap between germline ends came to 14 bases.

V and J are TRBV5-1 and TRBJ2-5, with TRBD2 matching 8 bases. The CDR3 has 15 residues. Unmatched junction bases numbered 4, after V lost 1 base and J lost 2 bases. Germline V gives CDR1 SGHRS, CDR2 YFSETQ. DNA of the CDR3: TGCGCCAGCAGCTTGACTAGCGGAGCACAAGAGACCCAGTACTTC. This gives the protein CASSLTSGAQETQYF.